The clone carrying this TCR beta chain was counted once. Its antigen remains unidentified. The record originates from a study of T cell repertoires in cytomegalovirus infection. Notes on the study in general: Dominant in the ex vivo response were TCR beta clonotypes restricted by HLA-C and specific for CMV.

TCRdb processed the reads anew with MiXCR; each CDR3 protein has one entry. Here the sample spans 300,000 to 400,000 distinct CDR3 sequences, about 27% being singletons. The CDR3 is 17 residues long. Germline V lookup: CDR1 SGHNT, CDR2 YENEEA. V dropped 4 bases and J dropped 4; count of bases not matched to a gene: 15. The J gene is TRBJ1-2, the V gene TRBV11-3; 7 bases map to TRBD1. This specimen was cultured PBMCs, taken from culture after CMV antigen stimulation. This clonotype originated in a human donor in good health (CMV status not recorded). Some clones in this sample may be carry-over from other donors' samples. Here the CDR3 reads CASSSKGAKSGGYGYTF. DNA of the CDR3: TGTGCCAGCAGCTCTAAGGGGGCGAAGTCCGGTGGCTATGGCTACACCTTC.